What follows describes a single T cell receptor beta chain. Profiled with immunoSEQ multiplex PCR; TCRdb holds only in-frame clones, not every one. This table has 200,000 or so clones, 85% to 90% appearing once. Germline CDR1 SGHNT, CDR2 YYREEE (reference sequence). Trimming took off 1 base at V and 2 bases at J, with 7 bases between the two ends. The CDR3 contains 15 residues. The sample is drawn from a study of blood T cell repertoires in COVID-19. Input material: PBMCs or T cells enriched from blood (not recorded which). This TCR came from a woman between 18 and 30 years old in a cohort exposed to, infected with or recovered from COVID-19 (not recorded which). V is TRBV5-4 and J is TRBJ2-6; the D gene is possibly TRBD2 (5 bases). As DNA, the CDR3 is TGTGCCAGCAGCTTGCCCGGGGCTGGGGCCAACGTCCTGACTTTC. It translates to CASSLPGAGANVLTF.